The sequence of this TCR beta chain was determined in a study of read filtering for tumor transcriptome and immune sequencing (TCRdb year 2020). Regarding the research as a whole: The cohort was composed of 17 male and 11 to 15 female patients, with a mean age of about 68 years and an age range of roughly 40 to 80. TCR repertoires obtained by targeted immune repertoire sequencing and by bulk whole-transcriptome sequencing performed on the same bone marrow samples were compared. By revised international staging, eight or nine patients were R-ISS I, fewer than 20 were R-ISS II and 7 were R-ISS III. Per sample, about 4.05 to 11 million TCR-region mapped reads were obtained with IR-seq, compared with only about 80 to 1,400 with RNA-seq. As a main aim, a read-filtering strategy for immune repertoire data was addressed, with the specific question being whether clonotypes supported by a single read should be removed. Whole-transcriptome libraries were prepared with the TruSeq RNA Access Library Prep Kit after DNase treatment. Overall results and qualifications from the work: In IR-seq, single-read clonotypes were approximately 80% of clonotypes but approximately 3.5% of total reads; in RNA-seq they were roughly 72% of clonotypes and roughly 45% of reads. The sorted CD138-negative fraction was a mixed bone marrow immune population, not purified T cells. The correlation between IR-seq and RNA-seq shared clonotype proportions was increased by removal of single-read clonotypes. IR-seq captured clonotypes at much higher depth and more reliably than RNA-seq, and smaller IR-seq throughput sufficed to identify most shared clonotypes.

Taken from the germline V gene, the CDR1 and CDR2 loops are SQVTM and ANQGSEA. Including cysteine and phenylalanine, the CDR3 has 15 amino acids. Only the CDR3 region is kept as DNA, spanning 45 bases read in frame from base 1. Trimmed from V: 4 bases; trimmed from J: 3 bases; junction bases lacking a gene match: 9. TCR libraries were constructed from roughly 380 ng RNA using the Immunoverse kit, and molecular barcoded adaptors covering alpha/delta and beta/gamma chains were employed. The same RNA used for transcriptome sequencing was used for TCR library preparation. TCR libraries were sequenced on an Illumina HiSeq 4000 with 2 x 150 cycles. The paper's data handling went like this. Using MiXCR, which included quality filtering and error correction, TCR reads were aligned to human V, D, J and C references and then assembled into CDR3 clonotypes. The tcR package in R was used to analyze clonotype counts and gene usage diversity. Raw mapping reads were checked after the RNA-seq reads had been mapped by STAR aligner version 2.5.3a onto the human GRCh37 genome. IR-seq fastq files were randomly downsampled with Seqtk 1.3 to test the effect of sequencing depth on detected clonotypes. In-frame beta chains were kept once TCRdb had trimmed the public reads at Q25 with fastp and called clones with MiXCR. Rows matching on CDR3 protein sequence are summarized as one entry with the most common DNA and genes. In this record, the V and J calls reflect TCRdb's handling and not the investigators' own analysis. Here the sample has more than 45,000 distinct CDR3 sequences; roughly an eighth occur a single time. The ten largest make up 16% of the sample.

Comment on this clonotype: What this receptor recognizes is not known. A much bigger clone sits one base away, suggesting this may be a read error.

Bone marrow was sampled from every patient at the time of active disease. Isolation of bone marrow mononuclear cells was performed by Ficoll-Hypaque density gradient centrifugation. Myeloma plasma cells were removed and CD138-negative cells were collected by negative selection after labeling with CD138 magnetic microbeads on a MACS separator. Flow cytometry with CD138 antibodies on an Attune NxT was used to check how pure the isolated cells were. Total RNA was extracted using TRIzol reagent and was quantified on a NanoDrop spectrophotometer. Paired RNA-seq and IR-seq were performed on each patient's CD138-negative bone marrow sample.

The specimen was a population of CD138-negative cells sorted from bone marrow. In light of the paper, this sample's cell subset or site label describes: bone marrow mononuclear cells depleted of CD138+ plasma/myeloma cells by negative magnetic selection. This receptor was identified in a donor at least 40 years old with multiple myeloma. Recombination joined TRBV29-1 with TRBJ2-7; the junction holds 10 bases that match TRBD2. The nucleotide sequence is TGCAGCGTTGCTTTGGCTAGCGGGGGAATCTACGAGCAGTACTTC. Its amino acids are CSVALASGGIYEQYF.